The 30 T cell receptor beta chains listed next were all sequenced from one sample in a study of cytomegalovirus exposure and HLA in healthy donors. The PCR had 60 Vbeta and 13 Jbeta primers. Libraries were prepared by immunoSEQ multiplex PCR; TCRdb keeps only in-frame clonotypes and omits some of them. The sample holds approximately 100,000 clones; 50% to 80% are singletons and the top ten take around 3.5%. Material for sequencing was PBMCs. All receptors come from a man aged 60-69 years in good health and CMV-seronegative.

The chain carries TRBV7-6 and TRBJ2-2; D possibly corresponds to TRBD1 (5 bases). The CDR3 sequence is 16 residues long. From germline, CDR1 is SGHVS and CDR2 FNYEAQ. The V gene lost 1 base and the J gene lost 5 bases, with 14 bases spanning the gap. The CDR3 reads CASSLVAGMKTGELFF. CDR3 coding DNA: TGTGCCAGCAGCTTAGTTGCAGGGATGAAGACCGGGGAGCTGTTTTTT. The variable domain in full, with the rest retrieved from reference TRBV7-6 and TRBJ2-2, is GAGVSQSPRYKVTKRGQDVALRCDPISGHVSLYWYRQALGQGPEFLTYFNYEAQQDKSGLPNDRFSAERPEGSISTLTIQRTEQRDSAMYRCASSLVAGMKTGELFFGEGSRLTVL.

There are a few counts of this clone. This chain links TRBV11-1 with TRBJ1-2; D ambiguous. Germline CDR1 reads SGHAT; CDR2 reads FQDESV (reference sequence). The CDR3 totals 16 residues. Trimming stripped 2 bases from V and 4 bases from J, with 17 bases between. This chain's CDR3 is CASSLIPGTISYGYTF. In DNA, the CDR3 is TGTGCCAGCAGCTTAATACCGGGAACGATTTCCTATGGCTACACCTTC.

V gene TRBV6-1 combines with J gene TRBJ1-2, with TRBD1 matching over 8 bases. The CDR3 is made up of 12 amino acids. J was trimmed by 8 bases and V by 6 bases; bases with no gene match: 5. From germline, CDR1 is MNHNS and CDR2 SASEGT. CDR3 in DNA: TGTGCCAGCAGCCCGGGACAGGAAGGCTACACCTTC. This codes for CASSPGQEGYTF.

The CDR3 coding sequence is TGCGCCAGCAGAAGGGACACCGTACCCTACGAGCAGTACTTC. As protein: CASRRDTVPYEQYF. V and J are TRBV5-1 and TRBJ2-7; D may be TRBD1 (6 bases). The V and J ends lost 5 bases and 2 bases respectively, with 14 bases between them. From germline, CDR1 is SGHRS and CDR2 YFSETQ. This CDR3 has 14 amino acids.

The V gene is TRBV19, the J gene TRBJ1-1; 7 bases map to TRBD1. Per germline, CDR1 LNHDA and CDR2 SQIVND (reference sequence). Trimming cost V 6 bases and J 6 bases; bases outside gene matches: 13. This CDR3 comprises 15 residues. The CDR3 loop reads CASRSPQGQRPEAFF. CDR3 sequence (DNA): TGTGCCAGTAGATCTCCCCAGGGACAGAGGCCTGAAGCTTTCTTT.

V is TRBV6-1 and J is TRBJ1-1; D is ambiguous. From germline, CDR1 is MNHNS and CDR2 SASEGT. The V end was cut by 7 bases, the J end by 4 bases, with 19 bases between. The CDR3 extends over 15 amino acids. The CDR3 coding sequence is TGTGCCAGCACCCTCGGAGGTCCTGGGAGCACTGAAGCTTTCTTT. This sequence encodes CASTLGGPGSTEAFF.

J is TRBJ2-5 and V is TRBV9; D gene ambiguous. Trimming took 3 bases from V and 2 from J, leaving 2 bases between them. The germline V gene has CDR1 SGDLS and CDR2 YYNGEE. The CDR3 runs 11 residues. For the CDR3, the DNA is TGTGCCAGCAGCGCTCAAGAGACCCAGTACTTC. As protein: CASSAQETQYF. Complete variable domain (other parts from reference TRBV9 and TRBJ2-5): DSGVTQTPKHLITATGQRVTLRCSPRSGDLSVYWYQQSLDQGLQFLIQYYNGEERAKGNILERFSAQQFPDLHSELNLSSLELGDSALYFCASSAQETQYFGPGTRLLVL.

This clone came up a few times. The chain carries TRBV4-1 and TRBJ2-1, with 10 positions matching TRBD1. The trim removed 4 bases at V and 8 bases at J, leaving 8 bases unmatched. The CDR3 runs to 15 residues. The germline V gene encodes CDR1 MGHRA and CDR2 YSYEKL. The CDR3 DNA follows: TGCGCCAGCAGCCCGGGACAGGGGTCTCGACATGAGCAGTTCTTC. Encoded protein: CASSPGQGSRHEQFF.

This chain uses TRBV11-3 with TRBJ2-7, with TRBD1 matching over 7 bases. The V gene end was trimmed by 5 bases and the J gene end by 4 bases; junction bases not matched to a gene: 2. Germline V gives CDR1 SGHNT, CDR2 YENEEA. There are 12 residues in the CDR3. The CDR3 sequence: CASSPTGYEQYF. In nucleotides, the CDR3 is TGTGCCAGCAGCCCGACAGGGTACGAGCAGTACTTC.

This chain connects TRBV5-1 to TRBJ2-2, with no clear D. The V and J ends lost 0 bases and 6 bases respectively, with 9 bases between them. The CDR3 totals 14 residues. Germline-derived CDR1 and CDR2 are SGHRS and YFSETQ. The CDR3 sequence is CASSLDTSPGELFF. CDR3 bases: TGCGCCAGCAGCTTGGACACGTCACCCGGGGAGCTGTTTTTT.

This clone appeared once. The chain links TRBV5-5 to TRBJ1-3; 9 bases fit TRBD1. Germline values: CDR1 SGHKS, CDR2 YYEKEE (reference sequence). V lost 0 bases to trimming and J lost 4 bases; unmatched junction nucleotides: 5. The CDR3 has 16 amino acids. CDR3 sequence (DNA): TGTGCCAGCAGCTTGGTGGGACAGGGCTCGGGAAACACCATATATTTT. It codes for CASSLVGQGSGNTIYF.

CDR3 protein: CASSQETTNTGELFF. The CDR3, as DNA: TGCGCCAGCAGCCAAGAAACAACCAACACCGGGGAGCTGTTTTTT. V gene TRBV4-1 combines with J gene TRBJ2-2; D remains ambiguous. The germline V gene has CDR1 MGHRA and CDR2 YSYEKL. The CDR3 consists of 15 residues. The germline V and J ends were trimmed by 0 bases and 2 bases, with 7 bases remaining between them.

V gene TRBV5-1 combines with J gene TRBJ1-1, with D perhaps matching TRBD1 (5 bases). Trimming left V 3 bases short and J 1 base short, with 10 bases between. The germline CDR1 and CDR2 sequences are SGHRS and YFSETQ. This CDR3 is 14 amino acids long. The CDR3 spells CASSSTTGNTEAFF. The DNA for the CDR3 is TGCGCCAGCAGCTCTACCACAGGGAACACTGAAGCTTTCTTT.

This clone was counted only a few times. V and J are TRBV10-2 and TRBJ2-3; a weak D match, TRBD2 (7 bases). Per the germline V gene, CDR1 is WSHSY and CDR2 is SAAADI. V dropped 6 bases and J dropped 1 base, with 17 bases sitting between them. This CDR3 is built from 16 residues. In DNA form, the CDR3 reads TGCGCCAGCAGGACCTTAGGGGGGGCGGGCACAGATACGCAGTATTTT. It encodes CASRTLGGAGTDTQYF.

This chain uses TRBV14 with TRBJ1-1; D perhaps matches TRBD1 (5 bases). The germline gives CDR1 SGHDN, CDR2 FVKESK. The CDR3 runs to 13 residues. V lost 6 bases and J 0 bases, leaving 8 bases between the germline ends. DNA of the CDR3: TGTGCCAGCAGGGTAGGGGTGAACACTGAAGCTTTCTTT. It specifies CASRVGVNTEAFF.

The rearrangement uses TRBV29-1 and TRBJ1-1; perhaps TRBD1 as D (5 bases). V was shortened by 6 bases and J by 2 bases, with 16 bases between the two germline ends. The CDR3 is 14 residues long. Germline loops: CDR1 SQVTM, CDR2 ANQGSEA. CDR3 amino acids: CSVKRSQGNTEAFF. CDR3 nucleotide sequence: TGCAGCGTCAAAAGGTCCCAGGGTAACACTGAAGCTTTCTTT.

The J gene is TRBJ1-6, the V gene TRBV5-1; 10 positions agree with TRBD1. CDR1 and CDR2 (germline): SGHRS, YFSETQ. The ends lost 0 bases at V and 12 bases at J; junction bases unmatched: 6. CDR3 size: 15 residues. The CDR3: CASSLAGQGERPLHF. CDR3 bases: TGCGCCAGCAGCTTGGCCGGACAGGGGGAAAGACCCCTCCACTTT.

The chain links TRBV6-1 to TRBJ2-5; 10 bases agree with TRBD1. There are 18 residues in the CDR3. With V trimmed by 4 bases and J by 4 bases, 15 bases remained unmatched. CDR1 MNHNS and CDR2 SASEGT come from the germline V gene. CDR3 nucleotides: TGTGCCAGCAGTGCTAGATCTCCGGGACAGGGGTTACGAGAGACCCAGTACTTC. It translates to CASSARSPGQGLRETQYF.

The V gene is TRBV19, the J gene TRBJ1-1, with 7 bases identical to TRBD1. The CDR3 has 14 residues. The V gene end was trimmed by 3 bases and the J gene end by 5 bases; junction bases not matched to a gene: 6. Germline lookup yields CDR1 LNHDA and CDR2 SQIVND (reference sequence). Here the CDR3 reads CASSITGVMTEAFF. The CDR3 bases are TGTGCCAGTAGTATTACAGGGGTAATGACTGAAGCTTTCTTT.

The CDR3 loop is CASSYGSSYEQYF. CDR3 bases: TGTGCCAGCAGCTACGGGAGCTCCTACGAGCAGTACTTC. The chain joins TRBV7-6 to TRBJ2-7, with D tentatively TRBD2 (6 bases). The ends were cut back, 4 bases at V and 0 bases at J, with 7 bases in the middle. The CDR3 sequence is 13 residues long. Looked up from germline, CDR1 is SGHVS and CDR2 is FNYEAQ.

This clone was picked up a small number of times. This chain connects TRBV19 to TRBJ2-7, with unresolved D. Between the trimmed V and J ends, which lost 5 bases and 0 bases, there was a span of 5 bases. The germline V gene has CDR1 LNHDA and CDR2 SQIVND (reference sequence). The CDR3 has 12 amino acids. CDR3: CASSADSYEQYF. The CDR3 DNA follows: TGTGCCAGTAGTGCAGACTCCTACGAGCAGTACTTC.

The chain recombines TRBV5-7 with TRBJ1-4; 7 bases are a match to TRBD1. TRBV5-7 is marked as an open reading frame, function uncertain. J gave up 6 bases and V 3 bases, and 5 bases lay outside the gene matches. This CDR3 is built from 14 residues. The CDR3 nucleotides are TGTGCCAGCAGCTCCCAGGGGGAGGATGAAAAACTGTTTTTT. Its protein is CASSSQGEDEKLFF.

This sequence joins TRBV7-2 and TRBJ2-7; 9 positions agree with TRBD2. This CDR3 contains 16 residues. Germline V gives CDR1 SGHTA, CDR2 FQGNSA. V gave up 5 bases and J gave up 7 bases; unmatched junction bases: 15. The CDR3 coding sequence is TGTGCCAGCAGCCCCGGACCGGGACTAGCCGGGTGGGAGCAGTACTTC. This translates into CASSPGPGLAGWEQYF. The full variable domain, its missing parts supplied by reference TRBV7-2 and TRBJ2-7, is GAGVSQSPSNKVTEKGKDVELRCDPISGHTALYWYRQSLGQGLEFLIYFQGNSAPDKSGLPSDRFSAERTGGSVSTLTIQRTQQEDSAVYLCASSPGPGLAGWEQYFGPGTRLTVT.

The rearrangement links TRBV19 to TRBJ1-1, with a possible D match to TRBD1 (6 bases). This CDR3 is built from 16 residues. Trimming shortened V by 5 bases and J by 0 bases, and 16 bases separated the two germline ends. CDR1 is LNHDA and CDR2 is SQIVND in the germline V gene (reference sequence). CDR3 DNA sequence: TGTGCCAGTAGTTGGGGAACAGGGTCCCTGAACACTGAAGCTTTCTTT. It codes for CASSWGTGSLNTEAFF.

This clone showed up just a few times. The chain combines TRBV19 with TRBJ1-3; 7 positions match TRBD1. The CDR3 contains 16 residues. The germline gives CDR1 LNHDA, CDR2 SQIVND (reference sequence). The V and J ends lost 1 base and 0 bases, in that order; junction bases with no gene match: 3. The CDR3: CASSIVGDSSGNTIYF. CDR3 bases: TGTGCCAGTAGTATAGTGGGGGACAGCTCTGGAAACACCATATATTTT. Full variable domain (remainder filled in from reference TRBV19 and TRBJ1-3): DGGITQSPKYLFRKEGQNVTLSCEQNLNHDAMYWYRQDPGQGLRLIYYSQIVNDFQKGDIAEGYSVSREKKESFPLTVTSAQKNPTAFYLCASSIVGDSSGNTIYFGEGSWLTVV.

Here the CDR3 reads CASSQSRRTGRFTEAFF. DNA of the CDR3: TGCGCCAGCAGTCAATCGAGACGGACAGGAAGGTTCACTGAAGCTTTCTTT. V gene TRBV23-1 combines with J gene TRBJ1-1; 7 bases are a match to TRBD1. TRBV23-1 is an open reading frame, and its role is uncertain. The ends lost 0 bases at V and 4 bases at J; junction bases unmatched: 11. The CDR3 contains 17 residues.

The J gene is TRBJ2-3, the V gene TRBV5-1, with 12 bases fitting TRBD2. J lost 1 base, V lost 3 bases, and 3 bases had no gene match. The CDR3 sequence is 16 residues long. CDR1 SGHRS and CDR2 YFSETQ come from the germline V gene. In nucleotides, the CDR3 is TGCGCCAGCAGCTCAGGACTAGCGGGACGCACAGATACGCAGTATTTT. Encoded protein: CASSSGLAGRTDTQYF.

The chain recombines TRBV19 with TRBJ2-7; 9 nucleotides match TRBD2. CDR3 length equals 14 residues. The V gene's germline CDR1 is LNHDA and CDR2 SQIVND (reference sequence). With 7 bases clipped from V and 5 bases from J, the junction kept 9 bases outside the gene matches. The CDR3: CASTTTIAGDEQYF. As DNA, the CDR3 is TGTGCCAGTACCACGACGATAGCGGGGGACGAGCAGTACTTC.

The sample holds a few counts of this clone. The chain uses TRBV5-1 and TRBJ2-7; 9 bases agree with TRBD2. The CDR3 extends over 14 amino acids. Germline V gene sequence: CDR1 SGHRS, CDR2 YFSETQ. V dropped 4 bases and J dropped 3; count of bases not matched to a gene: 5. In DNA form, the CDR3 reads TGCGCCAGCAGCGTTAGCGGGAGTTACTACGAGCAGTACTTC. Encoded protein: CASSVSGSYYEQYF. Supplemented by reference TRBV5-1 and TRBJ2-7, the full variable domain reads KAGVTQTPRYLIKTRGQQVTLSCSPISGHRSVSWYQQTPGQGLQFLFEYFSETQRNKGNFPGRFSGRQFSNSRSEMNVSTLELGDSALYLCASSVSGSYYEQYFGPGTRLTVT.

The chain joins TRBV13 to TRBJ2-1; 11 bases map to TRBD2. Germline V gene lookup returns CDR1 PRHDT and CDR2 FYEKMQ (reference sequence). The length of the CDR3 is 20 residues. The trim removed 3 bases at V and 0 bases at J, leaving 13 bases unmatched. Here the CDR3 DNA reads TGTGCCAGCAGCTTTTATACATTACTAGCGGGGGTCAGCTCCTACAATGAGCAGTTCTTC. This encodes CASSFYTLLAGVSSYNEQFF.